This passage covers 30 T cell receptor beta chains from one sample sequenced in a study of T cell responses to AZD1222 COVID-19 vaccine (dated by TCRdb to the early 2020s). The meaning of the sample's time point label: about 28 days (+/-7) after the second vaccine dose. The protocol used for the library was the immunoSEQ multiplex PCR assay. TCRdb retrieved this table from immuneACCESS and kept in-frame rearrangements only. Not all clones are present; in checked studies, unresolved V genes account for under half, and no reason is known for the remainder. The sample table lists 100,000 to 120,000 clones, around 90% of them with a count of one. The ten largest clones take up about 15% of the sample. The specimen comprised peripheral blood, sampled 28 days after the second AZD1222 dose. Source of these receptors: an adult who received the AZD1222 COVID-19 vaccine.

The chain links TRBV11-2 to TRBJ2-1; 10 bases match TRBD2. CDR1 SGHAT and CDR2 FQNNGV come from the germline V gene. This CDR3 has 18 amino acids. V was clipped by 4 bases and J by 0 bases; unmatched bases: 9. CDR3 residues: CASSSRTASGSSYNEQFF. The CDR3 DNA is TGTGCCAGCAGCTCTCGAACGGCTAGCGGGAGCTCCTACAATGAGCAGTTCTTC.

The chain is built from TRBV3-1 (or the pseudogene TRBV3-2) and TRBJ1-6; D possibly corresponds to TRBD1 (5 bases). V was shortened by 1 base and J by 12 bases, with 13 bases between the two germline ends. This CDR3 has 14 residues. CDR1 is LGHDT, CDR2 YNNKEL, per germline (reference sequence). DNA for the CDR3: TGTGCCAGCAGCCAAGGGCAGGGTATTGTACCCCTCCACTTT. Residues: CASSQGQGIVPLHF.

The chain is built from TRBV7-9 and TRBJ2-5; 10 bases are a match to TRBD1. The CDR3 spans 15 residues. Germline CDR1 is SEHNR and CDR2 is FQNEAQ (reference sequence). After removal of 1 base from V and 2 bases from J, the junction contained 1 base not matched to a gene. CDR3 region: CASSLGDRGQETQYF. CDR3 DNA sequence: TGTGCCAGCAGCTTAGGGGACAGGGGACAAGAGACCCAGTACTTC.

This chain links TRBV6-1 with TRBJ1-2; perhaps TRBD1 as D (6 bases). Germline-derived CDR1 and CDR2 are MNHNS and SASEGT. V shed 0 bases and J shed 8 bases, with 13 bases lying between them. This CDR3 has 14 amino acids. CDR3 protein: CASSEAQGGYGYTF. Written as DNA, the CDR3 is TGTGCCAGCAGTGAAGCGCAAGGGGGATACGGCTACACCTTC.

This clone was picked up one time. The chain combines TRBV4-1 with TRBJ1-2, with D perhaps TRBD1 (5 bases). Trimming stripped 0 bases from V and 10 bases from J, with 9 bases between. Germline V gives CDR1 MGHRA, CDR2 YSYEKL. This CDR3 is built from 12 residues. The CDR3 sequence: CASSQDYRIYTF. The CDR3 region has the DNA TGCGCCAGCAGCCAAGATTACAGGATCTACACCTTC.

The rearrangement uses TRBV7-8 and TRBJ1-2; a possible D gene is TRBD1 (6 bases). Trimming left V 1 base short and J 4 bases short, with 16 bases between. CDR1 is SGHVS, CDR2 FQNEAQ, per germline. This CDR3 contains 16 residues. The CDR3 loop reads CASSLGSWQGSYGYTF. The CDR3 nucleotides are TGTGCCAGCAGCTTAGGGTCGTGGCAGGGGAGCTATGGCTACACCTTC.

This sequence joins TRBV3-1 (or the pseudogene TRBV3-2) and TRBJ1-4, with a weak D call TRBD1 (5 bases). V was clipped by 3 bases and J by 8 bases, with 19 bases between them. This CDR3 contains 16 residues. Germline assignment: CDR1 LGHDT and CDR2 YNNKEL (reference sequence). The CDR3 spells CASSQPGGPRGEKLFF. CDR3 nucleotides: TGTGCCAGCAGCCAGCCCGGGGGACCAAGAGGAGAAAAACTGTTTTTT.

The rearrangement links TRBV30 to TRBJ1-4; D is perhaps TRBD1 (5 bases). V was cut by 2 bases and J by 2 bases, with 6 bases left in between. The germline CDR1 and CDR2 sequences are GTSNPN and SVGIG (reference sequence). There are 13 residues in the CDR3. This CDR3 is CAWSRQTNEKLFF. DNA of the CDR3: TGTGCCTGGAGTCGACAGACTAATGAAAAACTGTTTTTT. Together with reference TRBV30 and TRBJ1-4, the CDR3 gives the full variable domain: SQTIHQWPATLVQPVGSPLSLECTVEGTSNPNLYWYRQAAGRGLQLLFYSVGIGQISSEVPQNLSASRPQDRQFILSSKKLLLSDSGFYLCAWSRQTNEKLFFGSGTQLSVL.

The rearrangement links TRBV2 to TRBJ2-2; a possible D gene is TRBD1 (6 bases). The CDR3 runs to 14 residues. The V gene lost 10 bases and the J gene lost 3 bases, with 15 bases spanning the gap. CDR1 SNHLY and CDR2 FYNNEI come from the germline V gene. The CDR3 region is CATADRPDTGELFF. In DNA form, the CDR3 reads TGTGCCACTGCAGACAGGCCGGACACCGGGGAGCTGTTTTTT.

This rearrangement joins TRBV21-1 to TRBJ2-4; the table calls TRBD1, which could not be checked here. TRBV21-1 is a pseudogene. The CDR3 has 16 residues. CDR3 DNA: TGTGCCGCGACAGGTGCGGACCTTCTAGCCAAAAACATTCAGTACTTC. Its translation: CAATGADLLAKNIQYF.

The gene calls are TRBV18 and TRBJ1-1; D remains unclear. The V end lost 6 bases, the J end lost 2 bases, and 16 bases lay between the germline ends. CDR1 KGHSH and CDR2 LQKENI come from the germline V gene. The CDR3 sequence is 15 residues long. CDR3 protein: CASSRSYEFNTEAFF. The CDR3 DNA reads as TGTGCCAGCTCCAGATCGTATGAGTTTAACACTGAAGCTTTCTTT.

CDR3 DNA sequence: TGTGCCAGCAGTTTACGGTCTAGCGGGACCCACGAGCAGTACTTC. It encodes CASSLRSSGTHEQYF. This chain connects TRBV27 to TRBJ2-7; 9 nucleotides align to TRBD2. Losses at the gene ends were 2 bases for V and 5 bases for J; bases not matched to a gene: 7. The CDR3 is 15 residues long. The germline CDR1 and CDR2 sequences are MNHEY and SMNVEV (reference sequence).

The CDR3, as DNA: TGTGCCAGCAGCTTAGTAGGGACGGGCTATGAAAAACTGTTTTTT. It codes for CASSLVGTGYEKLFF. V and J are TRBV7-9 and TRBJ1-4; TRBD1 might be the D (5 bases). Germline CDR1 and CDR2: SEHNR and FQNEAQ (reference sequence). CDR3 length: 15 residues. V shed 1 base and J shed 6 bases, with 12 bases lying between them.

The rearrangement links TRBV5-5 to TRBJ2-5; 8 nucleotides align to TRBD1. V shed 5 bases and J 5 bases; nucleotides not matched to a gene: 8. The CDR3 covers 14 residues. Germline V gives CDR1 SGHKS, CDR2 YYEKEE (reference sequence). CDR3 sequence: CASSAGQGHETQYF. As DNA, the CDR3 is TGTGCCAGCAGTGCCGGACAGGGCCATGAGACCCAGTACTTC.

The chain has TRBV7-9 and TRBJ1-3; perhaps TRBD1 as D (5 bases). CDR1 is SEHNR and CDR2 is FQNEAQ in the germline V gene (reference sequence). Trimming removed 8 bases at V and 0 bases at J, with 11 bases between. This CDR3 is 14 amino acids long. The CDR3 is CASPRTGSGNTIYF. Here the CDR3 DNA reads TGTGCCAGCCCACGCACAGGCTCTGGAAACACCATATATTTT. The entire variable domain, with the rest obtained from reference TRBV7-9 and TRBJ1-3, is as follows: DTGVSQNPRHKITKRGQNVTFRCDPISEHNRLYWYRQTLGQGPEFLTYFQNEAQLEKSRLLSDRFSAERPKGSFSTLEIQRTEQGDSAMYLCASPRTGSGNTIYFGEGSWLTVV.

The V gene is TRBV18, the J gene TRBJ2-7; D remains unclear. CDR1 is KGHSH and CDR2 is LQKENI in the germline V gene. The CDR3 length is 15 residues. Trimming stripped 6 bases from V and 3 bases from J, with 18 bases between. CDR3 residues: CASSAAATTRYEQYF. Written as DNA, the CDR3 is TGTGCCAGCTCGGCTGCCGCCACTACCCGCTACGAGCAGTACTTC.

Notes on this clone: This sample includes further DNA sequences coding for the same CDR3. V and J are TRBV18 and TRBJ1-1; D gene ambiguous. The V end was cut by 3 bases, the J end by 3 bases, with 8 bases between. CDR1 is KGHSH and CDR2 is LQKENI in the germline V gene. The CDR3 length is 13 residues. The CDR3 spells CASSPRTDTEAFF. The CDR3 DNA sequence: TGTGCCAGCTCACCCCGTACGGACACTGAAGCTTTCTTT.

The chain uses TRBV27 and TRBJ2-5; D is undetermined. The CDR3 loop spans 11 amino acids. Germline V gene data show CDR1 as MNHEY and CDR2 as SMNVEV (reference sequence). The V end was cut by 3 bases, the J end by 5 bases, with 4 bases between. CDR3 DNA sequence: TGTGCCAGCAGTTTTAAGGAGACCCAGTACTTC. Translation: CASSFKETQYF.

V and J are TRBV10-3 and TRBJ1-5; maybe TRBD1 (6 bases). Trimming removed 0 bases from V and 3 bases from J, with 12 bases in between. Germline-derived CDR1 and CDR2 are ENHRY and SYGVKD. The CDR3 is made up of 16 amino acids. The CDR3 loop is CAISESAQGNNQPQHF. DNA for the CDR3: TGTGCCATCAGTGAGTCGGCGCAGGGGAACAATCAGCCCCAGCATTTT.

The gene calls are TRBV6-5 and TRBJ1-1; D is unresolved. CDR1 MNHEY and CDR2 SVGAGI come from the germline V gene. Trimming cost V 2 bases and J 4 bases, with 14 bases left between them. The CDR3 length is 15 residues. Here the CDR3 reads CASSYSSARSTEAFF. The CDR3 DNA follows: TGTGCCAGCAGTTACAGTAGCGCTAGGAGCACTGAAGCTTTCTTT.

This sequence joins TRBV27 and TRBJ2-7, with 8 bases fitting TRBD2. The CDR3 runs 15 residues. Looked up from germline, CDR1 is MNHEY and CDR2 is SMNVEV (reference sequence). V trimming: 5 bases; J trimming: 1 base; junction bases outside the gene matches: 7. The CDR3 loop reads CASSPRRGGSYEQYF. CDR3 DNA sequence: TGTGCCAGCAGTCCCCGACGGGGGGGTTCCTACGAGCAGTACTTC.

The J gene is TRBJ1-4, the V gene TRBV18; perhaps TRBD1 as D (5 bases). Germline CDR1 KGHSH, CDR2 LQKENI. The length of the CDR3 is 15 residues. Trimming took off 0 bases at V and 10 bases at J, with 15 bases between the two ends. CDR3 region: CASSPPGDNDGKLFF. The CDR3 DNA reads as TGTGCCAGCTCACCACCGGGGGATAATGATGGAAAACTGTTTTTT.

The chain is built from TRBV2 and TRBJ1-5; no reliable D call. This CDR3 is built from 15 residues. V shed 5 bases and J shed 2 bases, with 13 bases lying between them. Germline V gene data show CDR1 as SNHLY and CDR2 as FYNNEI. CDR3 loop: CASSKTRGGNQPQHF. The CDR3 DNA reads as TGTGCCAGCAGTAAGACTCGCGGGGGCAATCAGCCCCAGCATTTT.

The chain links TRBV18 to TRBJ2-7; possibly TRBD1 for D (8 bases). Trimming removed 3 bases from V and 1 base from J, with 13 bases in between. The CDR3 consists of 15 residues. Germline values: CDR1 KGHSH, CDR2 LQKENI. CDR3 nucleotide sequence: TGTGCCAGCTCACCGACAGGGGAGGGATCCTACGAGCAGTACTTC. Translated, it gives CASSPTGEGSYEQYF. The variable domain in full, completed from reference TRBV18 and TRBJ2-7, reads NAGVMQNPRHLVRRRGQEARLRCSPMKGHSHVYWYRQLPEEGLKFMVYLQKENIIDESGMPKERFSAEFPKEGPSILRIQQVVRGDSAAYFCASSPTGEGSYEQYFGPGTRLTVT.

V is TRBV7-9 and J is TRBJ1-4; D is uncertain. Trimming removed 7 bases at V and 10 bases at J, with 22 bases between. The V gene's germline CDR1 is SEHNR and CDR2 FQNEAQ (reference sequence). There are 15 residues in the CDR3. CDR3 protein: CASIRWTGRDGKLFF. CDR3 DNA: TGTGCCAGCATCAGATGGACGGGGAGAGATGGAAAACTGTTTTTT.

This clone was counted once. This chain uses TRBV7-9 with TRBJ1-1; D remains ambiguous. The CDR3 is made up of 14 amino acids. V shed 5 bases and J shed 1 base, with 11 bases lying between them. Germline-derived CDR1 and CDR2 are SEHNR and FQNEAQ (reference sequence). The CDR3 region is CASSPSLSNTEAFF. As DNA, the CDR3 is TGTGCCAGCAGCCCCAGTCTCTCGAACACTGAAGCTTTCTTT.

CDR3 coding DNA: TGTGCCAGTAGCTCCGCGGGTCACGCTGGGGCCAACGTCCTGACTTTC. It is translated as CASSSAGHAGANVLTF. The rearrangement uses TRBV19 and TRBJ2-6, with D tentatively TRBD2 (5 bases). Trimming cost V 6 bases and J 2 bases, with 14 bases left between them. The CDR3 spans 16 residues. The germline CDR1 and CDR2 sequences are LNHDA and SQIVND (reference sequence). Looking up the rest from reference TRBV19 and TRBJ2-6 gives the full variable domain: DGGITQSPKYLFRKEGQNVTLSCEQNLNHDAMYWYRQDPGQGLRLIYYSQIVNDFQKGDIAEGYSVSREKKESFPLTVTSAQKNPTAFYLCASSSAGHAGANVLTFGAGSRLTVL.

The chain is built from TRBV4-2 and TRBJ2-3; D is unresolved. Germline V gives CDR1 LGHNA, CDR2 YNFKEQ. The V and J ends lost 1 base and 6 bases respectively, with 23 bases between them. The CDR3 covers 18 residues. CDR3 amino acids: CASSQVLSLGPSGDTQYF. The CDR3, as DNA: TGTGCCAGCAGCCAAGTTCTGAGTTTGGGCCCCTCCGGGGATACGCAGTATTTT.

The chain links TRBV2 to TRBJ2-1; the match to TRBD2 covers 9 bases. V shed 6 bases and J 0 bases; nucleotides not matched to a gene: 9. The CDR3 is made up of 17 amino acids. Looked up from germline, CDR1 is SNHLY and CDR2 is FYNNEI. DNA for the CDR3: TGTGCCAGCAGCCCCCGAGGTAGCGGGAGCTCCTACAATGAGCAGTTCTTC. It codes for CASSPRGSGSSYNEQFF. Supplemented by reference TRBV2 and TRBJ2-1, the full variable domain reads EPEVTQTPSHQVTQMGQEVILRCVPISNHLYFYWYRQILGQKVEFLVSFYNNEISEKSEIFDDQFSVERPDGSNFTLKIRSTKLEDSAMYFCASSPRGSGSSYNEQFFGPGTRLTVL.

This chain connects TRBV28 to TRBJ2-2, with TRBD2 identical over 15 bases. Trimming took 1 base from V and 3 from J; bases not matched to a gene: 6. This CDR3 comprises 19 residues. Germline assignment: CDR1 MDHEN and CDR2 SYDVKM. The CDR3 here is CASSLFGLAGGPDTGELFF. DNA of the CDR3: TGTGCCAGCAGTTTATTCGGACTAGCGGGAGGGCCGGACACCGGGGAGCTGTTTTTT. Combining the CDR3 with reference TRBV28 and TRBJ2-2 gives the whole variable domain DVKVTQSSRYLVKRTGEKVFLECVQDMDHENMFWYRQDPGLGLRLIYFSYDVKMKEKGDIPEGYSVSREKKERFSLILESASTNQTSMYLCASSLFGLAGGPDTGELFFGEGSRLTVL.